This is a list of T cell receptor beta chains from one sample in a study of response to subunit inactivated influenza vaccine. TCRdb used MiXCR to reprocess the RT-PCR reads, holding one entry per CDR3 protein. This repertoire shows 530,000 or so distinct CDR3 sequences, over 9.5% found once; its top ten account for about 9.4%. The material was PBMCs from blood, obtained on the day of vaccination. The receptors stem from a man aged 50-59 years who received an inactivated influenza vaccine. Both conserved end residues are part of each CDR3. Fields, in order: clone size, V gene, J gene, D gene, CDR3 protein, CDR3 DNA. D genes are given only for firm matches. Not every row has a clone size; where given, it reads once, few, many or a size class.

clone_size: few; v_call: TRBV18; j_call: TRBJ2-7; d_call: .; cdr3_aa: CASSPQGHTSEQYF; cdr3_nt: TGTGCCAGCTCACCACAGGGACACACGTCCGAGCAGTACTTC
clone_size: few; v_call: TRBV6-2/TRBV6-3; j_call: TRBJ1-2; d_call: .; cdr3_aa: CASSFSPRLYGYTF; cdr3_nt: TGTGCCAGCAGTTTTAGTCCGAGACTCTATGGCTACACCTTC
clone_size: .; v_call: TRBV12-3/TRBV12-4; j_call: TRBJ2-3; d_call: TRBD2; cdr3_aa: CASSLSSGGGDTQYF; cdr3_nt: TGTGCCAGCAGTTTAAGTAGCGGGGGAGGGGATACGCAGTATTTT
clone_size: many; v_call: TRBV7-9; j_call: TRBJ2-1; d_call: TRBD1; cdr3_aa: CASSWGQGYNEQFF; cdr3_nt: TGTGCCAGCAGCTGGGGACAGGGGTACAATGAGCAGTTCTTC
clone_size: few; v_call: TRBV7-2; j_call: TRBJ2-6; d_call: .; cdr3_aa: CASSLLAGGGANVLTF; cdr3_nt: TGTGCCAGCAGCTTATTGGCGGGCGGCGGGGCCAACGTCCTGACTTTC
clone_size: few; v_call: TRBV12-3/TRBV12-4; j_call: TRBJ2-7; d_call: .; cdr3_aa: CASSLRGEGRNEQYF; cdr3_nt: TGTGCCAGCAGTTTAAGGGGGGAGGGTAGAAACGAGCAGTACTTC
clone_size: .; v_call: TRBV25-1; j_call: TRBJ2-1; d_call: .; cdr3_aa: CASSGAGRNEQFF; cdr3_nt: TGTGCCAGCAGTGGGGCGGGGAGGAATGAGCAGTTCTTC
clone_size: .; v_call: TRBV4-3; j_call: TRBJ2-1; d_call: TRBD2; cdr3_aa: CASSQGSGSNEQFF; cdr3_nt: TGCGCCAGCAGCCAAGGGAGCGGGAGCAATGAGCAGTTCTTC
clone_size: few; v_call: TRBV7-2; j_call: TRBJ1-5; d_call: .; cdr3_aa: CASSFSINSNQPQHF; cdr3_nt: TGTGCCAGCAGCTTTTCGATTAATAGCAATCAGCCCCAGCATTTT
clone_size: many; v_call: TRBV5-1; j_call: TRBJ1-1; d_call: .; cdr3_aa: CASSLRGLNTEAFF; cdr3_nt: TGCGCCAGCAGCTTGAGGGGCCTGAACACTGAAGCTTTCTTT
clone_size: few; v_call: TRBV29-1; j_call: TRBJ2-1; d_call: .; cdr3_aa: CSVRGSPHNEQFF; cdr3_nt: TGCAGCGTTAGGGGGAGTCCCCACAATGAGCAGTTCTTC
clone_size: .; v_call: TRBV20-1; j_call: TRBJ2-1; d_call: .; cdr3_aa: CSASAGSDNEQFF; cdr3_nt: TGCAGTGCTAGCGCGGGATCGGACAATGAGCAGTTCTTC
clone_size: .; v_call: TRBV7-2; j_call: TRBJ2-3; d_call: TRBD1; cdr3_aa: CASSWDREDTQYF; cdr3_nt: TGTGCCAGCAGCTGGGACAGGGAAGATACGCAGTATTTT
clone_size: .; v_call: TRBV28; j_call: TRBJ2-7; d_call: .; cdr3_aa: CASSFVIGVGDEQYF; cdr3_nt: TGTGCCAGCAGTTTTGTCATAGGGGTTGGCGACGAGCAGTACTTC
clone_size: .; v_call: TRBV10-2; j_call: TRBJ2-5; d_call: TRBD1; cdr3_aa: CASSVGSTGPGETQYF; cdr3_nt: TGCGCCAGCAGTGTGGGGTCGACAGGGCCGGGGGAGACCCAGTACTTC
clone_size: few; v_call: TRBV20-1; j_call: TRBJ2-1; d_call: TRBD2; cdr3_aa: CSATRTSGYNEQFF; cdr3_nt: TGCAGTGCTACTAGGACTAGCGGCTACAATGAGCAGTTCTTC
clone_size: .; v_call: TRBV4-3; j_call: TRBJ2-5; d_call: .; cdr3_aa: CASSHARTYQETQYF; cdr3_nt: TGCGCCAGCAGCCATGCCCGGACTTATCAAGAGACCCAGTACTTC
clone_size: few; v_call: TRBV20-1; j_call: TRBJ2-3; d_call: .; cdr3_aa: CSAITLGDTQYF; cdr3_nt: TGCAGTGCTATTACCTTAGGAGATACGCAGTATTTT
clone_size: .; v_call: TRBV25-1; j_call: TRBJ2-5; d_call: TRBD2; cdr3_aa: CASSATAIAGERQTQYF; cdr3_nt: TGTGCCAGCAGTGCGACCGCCATAGCGGGAGAAAGGCAGACCCAGTACTTC
clone_size: .; v_call: TRBV3-1; j_call: TRBJ1-6; d_call: TRBD1; cdr3_aa: CASSQVSGGGSPLHF; cdr3_nt: TGTGCCAGCAGCCAAGTTTCAGGGGGCGGTTCACCCCTCCACTTT
clone_size: few; v_call: TRBV10-3; j_call: TRBJ2-7; d_call: TRBD1; cdr3_aa: CAIRSGTGAYEQYF; cdr3_nt: TGTGCCATCAGATCCGGGACAGGGGCCTACGAGCAGTACTTC
clone_size: once; v_call: TRBV2; j_call: TRBJ2-1; d_call: .; cdr3_aa: CASAAGPQSYNEQFF; cdr3_nt: TGTGCCAGCGCGGCGGGCCCTCAATCCTACAATGAGCAGTTCTTC
clone_size: .; v_call: TRBV30; j_call: TRBJ2-1; d_call: .; cdr3_aa: CAWRRRSSYNEQFF; cdr3_nt: TGTGCCTGGAGACGGAGGAGCTCCTACAATGAGCAGTTCTTC
clone_size: .; v_call: TRBV29-1; j_call: TRBJ1-5; d_call: .; cdr3_aa: CSVEGRAGQPQHF; cdr3_nt: TGCAGCGTTGAGGGGCGGGCAGGGCAGCCCCAGCATTTT
clone_size: few; v_call: TRBV10-2; j_call: TRBJ2-5; d_call: .; cdr3_aa: CATRQSKETQYF; cdr3_nt: TGCGCCACCCGACAATCCAAAGAGACCCAGTACTTC
clone_size: many; v_call: TRBV7-9; j_call: TRBJ1-3; d_call: .; cdr3_aa: CASSLATRSSGNTIYF; cdr3_nt: TGTGCCAGCAGCTTAGCGACGCGCAGCTCTGGAAACACCATATATTTT
clone_size: few; v_call: TRBV7-6; j_call: TRBJ2-7; d_call: TRBD1; cdr3_aa: CASSSGQGKDEQYF; cdr3_nt: TGTGCCAGCAGCTCAGGACAGGGAAAGGACGAGCAGTACTTC
clone_size: many; v_call: TRBV4-2; j_call: TRBJ2-1; d_call: .; cdr3_aa: CASSHRQVLDPNNEQFF; cdr3_nt: TGTGCCAGCAGCCATCGACAGGTCCTGGACCCCAACAATGAGCAGTTCTTC
clone_size: .; v_call: TRBV7-9; j_call: TRBJ2-5; d_call: .; cdr3_aa: CASSLWRELSETQYF; cdr3_nt: TGTGCCAGCAGCCTCTGGCGGGAATTGTCAGAGACCCAGTACTTC
clone_size: many; v_call: TRBV6-5; j_call: TRBJ2-3; d_call: .; cdr3_aa: CASSYNPVTDTQYF; cdr3_nt: TGTGCCAGCAGTTACAATCCGGTCACAGATACGCAGTATTTT
clone_size: .; v_call: TRBV12-3/TRBV12-4; j_call: TRBJ2-1; d_call: TRBD2; cdr3_aa: CASSHTSGSYNEQFF; cdr3_nt: TGTGCCAGCAGCCATACTAGCGGCTCCTACAATGAGCAGTTCTTC
clone_size: few; v_call: TRBV12-3/TRBV12-4; j_call: TRBJ2-3; d_call: .; cdr3_aa: CASSPGWLADTQYF; cdr3_nt: TGTGCCAGCAGCCCGGGGTGGTTAGCGGATACGCAGTATTTT
clone_size: .; v_call: TRBV27; j_call: TRBJ1-5; d_call: .; cdr3_aa: CASSPQGFQPQHF; cdr3_nt: TGTGCCAGCAGCCCTCAGGGGTTTCAGCCCCAGCATTTT
clone_size: .; v_call: TRBV29-1; j_call: TRBJ1-2; d_call: .; cdr3_aa: CSVDRGLGYTF; cdr3_nt: TGCAGCGTTGATCGCGGGCTCGGCTACACCTTC
clone_size: .; v_call: TRBV27; j_call: TRBJ2-2; d_call: TRBD1; cdr3_aa: CASSLEGAPSNTGELFF; cdr3_nt: TGTGCCAGCAGTTTAGAGGGGGCGCCGAGTAACACCGGGGAGCTGTTTTTT
clone_size: .; v_call: TRBV5-1; j_call: TRBJ2-1; d_call: TRBD1; cdr3_aa: CASWKGGTGKNEQFF; cdr3_nt: TGCGCCAGCTGGAAGGGGGGGACAGGGAAGAATGAGCAGTTCTTC
clone_size: many; v_call: TRBV29-1; j_call: TRBJ2-1; d_call: .; cdr3_aa: CSVGKYNEQFF; cdr3_nt: TGCAGCGTTGGAAAGTACAATGAGCAGTTCTTC
clone_size: .; v_call: TRBV5-1; j_call: TRBJ2-1; d_call: TRBD2; cdr3_aa: CASSTTRLAGTYNEQFF; cdr3_nt: TGCGCCAGCAGCACCACTAGACTAGCGGGGACCTACAATGAGCAGTTCTTC
clone_size: many; v_call: TRBV4-2; j_call: TRBJ2-1; d_call: .; cdr3_aa: CASSQEWDNEQFF; cdr3_nt: TGTGCCAGCAGCCAAGAATGGGACAATGAGCAGTTCTTC
clone_size: .; v_call: TRBV3-1; j_call: TRBJ2-7; d_call: .; cdr3_aa: CASSTGGFSEQYF; cdr3_nt: TGTGCCAGCAGCACCGGCGGCTTCTCCGAGCAGTACTTC
clone_size: .; v_call: TRBV20-1; j_call: TRBJ2-3; d_call: TRBD2; cdr3_aa: CSAPPGGAADTQYF; cdr3_nt: TGCAGTGCTCCGCCGGGGGGGGCGGCAGATACGCAGTATTTT
clone_size: .; v_call: TRBV29-1; j_call: TRBJ2-3; d_call: .; cdr3_aa: CSVQGSSRESTDTQYF; cdr3_nt: TGCAGCGTCCAGGGGAGCTCGCGGGAGAGCACAGATACGCAGTATTTT
clone_size: few; v_call: TRBV7-6; j_call: TRBJ2-2; d_call: .; cdr3_aa: CASSSLGVDGELFF; cdr3_nt: TGTGCCAGCAGCTCACTAGGAGTCGACGGGGAGCTGTTTTTT
clone_size: many; v_call: TRBV2; j_call: TRBJ1-4; d_call: .; cdr3_aa: CASRAGTQEKLFF; cdr3_nt: TGTGCCAGCAGAGCCGGGACACAGGAAAAACTGTTTTTT
clone_size: .; v_call: TRBV12-3/TRBV12-4; j_call: TRBJ2-7; d_call: .; cdr3_aa: CASSFPAPGLNYEQYF; cdr3_nt: TGTGCCAGCAGTTTTCCCGCCCCCGGCCTTAACTACGAGCAGTACTTC
clone_size: .; v_call: TRBV12-3/TRBV12-4; j_call: TRBJ2-1; d_call: TRBD2; cdr3_aa: CASNLGLAGGEQFF; cdr3_nt: TGTGCCAGCAACCTGGGACTAGCGGGAGGGGAGCAGTTCTTC
clone_size: few; v_call: TRBV6-1; j_call: TRBJ2-1; d_call: TRBD2; cdr3_aa: CASSRLAGESNEQFF; cdr3_nt: TGTGCCAGCAGCCGACTAGCGGGGGAATCCAATGAGCAGTTCTTC
clone_size: many; v_call: TRBV7-8; j_call: TRBJ2-1; d_call: TRBD1; cdr3_aa: CASSLRTWTGLVNEQFF; cdr3_nt: TGTGCCAGCAGCCTACGGACCTGGACAGGACTCGTGAATGAGCAGTTCTTC
clone_size: .; v_call: TRBV7-9; j_call: TRBJ2-1; d_call: TRBD2; cdr3_aa: CASSLGGLADYNEQFF; cdr3_nt: TGTGCCAGCAGCTTAGGGGGACTAGCGGACTACAATGAGCAGTTCTTC
clone_size: .; v_call: TRBV5-1; j_call: TRBJ2-1; d_call: TRBD2; cdr3_aa: CASSLELAGEWGSYNEQFF; cdr3_nt: TGCGCCAGCAGCTTGGAACTAGCGGGAGAATGGGGAAGTTACAATGAGCAGTTCTTC
clone_size: .; v_call: TRBV20-1; j_call: TRBJ2-5; d_call: .; cdr3_aa: CSASVGSGETQYF; cdr3_nt: TGCAGTGCTAGTGTCGGATCTGGGGAGACCCAGTACTTC
clone_size: few; v_call: TRBV7-6; j_call: TRBJ1-5; d_call: TRBD1; cdr3_aa: CASGQGLGGLSNQPQHF; cdr3_nt: TGTGCCAGCGGACAGGGGTTGGGGGGCTTGAGCAATCAGCCCCAGCATTTT
clone_size: .; v_call: TRBV6-5; j_call: TRBJ2-5; d_call: .; cdr3_aa: CASSYGGTYQETQYF; cdr3_nt: TGTGCCAGCAGTTACGGCGGAACGTACCAAGAGACCCAGTACTTC
clone_size: .; v_call: TRBV20-1; j_call: TRBJ2-2; d_call: TRBD2; cdr3_aa: CSAFEAGPNTGELFF; cdr3_nt: TGCAGTGCCTTCGAAGCGGGGCCGAACACCGGGGAGCTGTTTTTT
clone_size: .; v_call: TRBV5-1; j_call: TRBJ1-2; d_call: TRBD1; cdr3_aa: CASSTWTGGAEGYTF; cdr3_nt: TGCGCCAGCAGCACGTGGACAGGGGGCGCAGAGGGCTACACCTTC
clone_size: .; v_call: TRBV3-1; j_call: TRBJ1-6; d_call: .; cdr3_aa: CASSQQGYNSPLHF; cdr3_nt: TGTGCCAGCTCACAGCAGGGATATAATTCACCCCTCCACTTT
clone_size: many; v_call: TRBV12-3/TRBV12-4; j_call: TRBJ1-3; d_call: .; cdr3_aa: CASSLARGLVGNTIYF; cdr3_nt: TGTGCCAGCAGTTTAGCGAGGGGCTTAGTCGGAAACACCATATATTTT
clone_size: .; v_call: TRBV5-5; j_call: TRBJ2-2; d_call: .; cdr3_aa: CASSATQRAGELFF; cdr3_nt: TGTGCCAGCAGCGCCACACAGAGGGCCGGGGAGCTGTTTTTT